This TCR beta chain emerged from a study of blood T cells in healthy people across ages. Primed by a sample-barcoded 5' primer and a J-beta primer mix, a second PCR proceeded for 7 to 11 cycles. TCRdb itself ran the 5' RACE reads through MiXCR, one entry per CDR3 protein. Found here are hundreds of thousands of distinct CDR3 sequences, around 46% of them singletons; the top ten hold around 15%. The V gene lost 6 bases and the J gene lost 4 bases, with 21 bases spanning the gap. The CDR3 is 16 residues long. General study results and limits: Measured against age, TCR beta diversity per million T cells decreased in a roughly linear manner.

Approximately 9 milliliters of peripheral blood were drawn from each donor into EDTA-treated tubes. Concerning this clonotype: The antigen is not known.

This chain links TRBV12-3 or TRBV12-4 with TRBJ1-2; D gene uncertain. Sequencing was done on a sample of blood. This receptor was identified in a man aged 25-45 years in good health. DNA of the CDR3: TGTGCCAGCAGCCAGGACCTGTACCCGGACTTCTATGGCTACACCTTC. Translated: CASSQDLYPDFYGYTF.